What follows describes a single TCR beta chain. Each CDR3 protein gets one entry after TCRdb re-called the 5' RACE reads with MiXCR. The table shows some 8,000 distinct CDR3 sequences, with roughly 52% occurring only once. The CDR3 loop spans 14 amino acids. Trimming shortened V by 4 bases and J by 7 bases, and 16 bases separated the two germline ends. The germline V gene has CDR1 SEHNR and CDR2 FQNEAQ (reference sequence). The receptor's source is a female donor with breast cancer. Material: memory CD4+ T cells sorted from a lymph node. The subset is: memory CD4+ T cells, CD4+CD45RO+CD25-. This chain connects TRBV7-9 to TRBJ1-2; a weak D match, TRBD1 (6 bases). The DNA for the CDR3 is TGTGCCAGCAGCTCCCGACAGGTTGTTAGTGGCTACACCTTC. It encodes CASSSRQVVSGYTF. The variable domain in full, with the rest retrieved from reference TRBV7-9 and TRBJ1-2, is DTGVSQNPRHKITKRGQNVTFRCDPISEHNRLYWYRQTLGQGPEFLTYFQNEAQLEKSRLLSDRFSAERPKGSFSTLEIQRTEQGDSAMYLCASSSRQVVSGYTFGSGTRLTVV.